Presented here are 6 T cell receptor beta chains from one specimen sequenced in a study of T cell responses to AZD1222 COVID-19 vaccine. TCRdb's table, derived via immunoSEQ multiplex PCR, lists solely in-frame clones and lacks some. The sample records more than 100,000 clones, approximately 91% being singletons. The sample was peripheral blood, taken 28 days after the second AZD1222 dose. Every receptor here comes from an adult who received the AZD1222 COVID-19 vaccine.

This sequence joins TRBV7-9 and TRBJ2-1; D gene uncertain. CDR3 length equals 12 residues. V lost 5 bases, J lost 8 bases, and 10 bases lay in between. Germline-derived CDR1 and CDR2 are SEHNR and FQNEAQ (reference sequence). Here the CDR3 reads CASSLSGDEQFF. CDR3 in DNA: TGTGCCAGCAGCCTCTCGGGCGATGAGCAGTTCTTC.

This sequence joins TRBV2 and TRBJ2-1; TRBD2 agrees at 8 bases. The CDR3 is 14 residues long. The germline V gene encodes CDR1 SNHLY and CDR2 FYNNEI. Trimming at V came to 3 bases and at J to 4 bases, leaving 2 bases not matched to a gene. The CDR3 region is CASSEASGYNEQFF. The CDR3 nucleotides read TGTGCCAGCAGTGAGGCTAGCGGGTACAATGAGCAGTTCTTC.

This clone was counted only a few times. V gene TRBV19 combines with J gene TRBJ1-5, with a weak D call TRBD1 (6 bases). The length of the CDR3 is 13 residues. Looked up from germline, CDR1 is LNHDA and CDR2 is SQIVND (reference sequence). V lost 5 bases, J lost 2 bases, and 7 bases lay in between. In nucleotides, the CDR3 is TGTGCCAGTAGTTGGACAGGCAATCAGCCCCAGCATTTT. Protein: CASSWTGNQPQHF.

This rearrangement joins TRBV10-3 to TRBJ1-6; 11 bases match TRBD1. The CDR3 loop spans 14 amino acids. Germline V gene sequence: CDR1 ENHRY, CDR2 SYGVKD. With 10 bases clipped from V and 13 bases from J, the junction kept 12 bases outside the gene matches. The CDR3 DNA is TGTGCCACTAAAGGGCCGGGACAGGGGGTTCCCCTCCACTTT. Translating it yields CATKGPGQGVPLHF.

This clone was found once. This rearrangement joins TRBV2 to TRBJ1-2; D possibly corresponds to TRBD1 (5 bases). Per the germline V gene, CDR1 is SNHLY and CDR2 is FYNNEI. Trimming shortened V by 8 bases and J by 5 bases, and 33 bases separated the two germline ends. This CDR3 region has 19 residues. CDR3 in amino acids: CASLPLTGQVGEGVYGYTF. CDR3 DNA: TGTGCCAGCCTCCCTCTCACTGGACAAGTGGGGGAGGGTGTATATGGCTACACCTTC. Full variable domain (missing parts from reference TRBV2 and TRBJ1-2): EPEVTQTPSHQVTQMGQEVILRCVPISNHLYFYWYRQILGQKVEFLVSFYNNEISEKSEIFDDQFSVERPDGSNFTLKIRSTKLEDSAMYFCASLPLTGQVGEGVYGYTFGSGTRLTVV.

This chain connects TRBV9 to TRBJ1-4, with D tentatively TRBD1 (5 bases). The V gene's germline CDR1 is SGDLS and CDR2 YYNGEE. The CDR3 has 12 amino acids. V was shortened by 3 bases and J by 5 bases, with 5 bases between the two germline ends. The CDR3 bases are TGTGCCAGCAGCGGGGGGAATGAAAAACTGTTTTTT. Its translation: CASSGGNEKLFF.